This TCR beta chain originates from a study of blood T cells in healthy people across ages. Study-level information: Roughly one uniquely barcoded beta molecule per two T cells was captured. Study-level results: When one million T cells were used, diversity estimates were thought to be underestimates.

Combining a sample-barcoded 5' primer with a J-beta primer mix, a second PCR ran for 7 to 11 cycles. In TCRdb, the 5' RACE reads were re-called with MiXCR into one record per CDR3 protein. The repertoire consists of around 1.5 million distinct CDR3 sequences, with approximately 59% occurring once and the leading ten covering under 8.5%. The CDR3 spans 15 residues. Germline CDR1 and CDR2: DFQATT and SNEGSKA (reference sequence). V was cut by 6 bases and J by 7 bases, with 22 bases left in between. To note about this clonotype: Its antigen is still unknown.

V is TRBV20-1 and J is TRBJ2-1, with D perhaps matching TRBD1 or TRBD2 (6 bases each). The sequence was collected from a man younger than 35 in good health. What was sequenced was blood. The CDR3: CSAPGGFATVNEQFF. The CDR3 DNA is TGCAGTGCCCCCGGGGGCTTCGCCACGGTAAATGAGCAGTTCTTC.